This is a list of T cell receptor beta chains from one sample in a study of vaccination effects on CD4 cells after COVID-19. Method: immunoSEQ multiplex PCR; TCRdb's copy keeps in-frame clones and lacks some. The sample contains about 41,000 clones, 55% to 75% of which appear only once. These receptors' antigens are unknown. The sample here was CD4+ T cells from PBMCs cultured with HCoV-OC43 spike peptides, taken before COVID-19 vaccination. The receptor source for this set is a human donor who received a COVID-19 vaccine. The CDR3 runs from the conserved cysteine through the conserved F or W. D genes are given only for firm matches. The size entry is marked missing in some rows and otherwise reads once, few, many or a size class.

size	V	J	D	DNA	CDR3
-	TRBV5-1	TRBJ1-3	-	TGCGCCAGCAGCTCAGAGGGGCGCGGAAACACCATATATTTT	CASSSEGRGNTIYF
-	TRBV25-1	TRBJ1-2	-	TGTGCCAGCAGGGAAGGCCCGGGGGATGGCTACACCTTC	CASREGPGDGYTF
-	TRBV30	TRBJ1-1	-	TGTGCCTGGAGCGGACAGTCGAACACTGAAGCTTTCTTT	CAWSGQSNTEAFF
few	TRBV2	TRBJ2-3	-	TGTGCCAGCAGCCGGGAGCCAGATACGCAGTATTTT	CASSREPDTQYF
-	TRBV9	TRBJ1-2	-	TGTGCCAGCAGCGACGTCCAGGGAGACTATGGCTACACCTTC	CASSDVQGDYGYTF
few	TRBV4-2	TRBJ2-1	TRBD2	TGTGCCAGCAGCCAACTTACTAGCGCAAATGAGCAGTTCTTC	CASSQLTSANEQFF
-	TRBV23-1	TRBJ2-1	-	TGCGCCAGCAGTCAAATCGACGATTACAATGAGCAGTTCTTC	CASSQIDDYNEQFF
-	TRBV4-2	TRBJ1-3	TRBD1	TGTGCCAGCAGCCAAGTTAGAGGGGGGACAGGGGTCTCTGGAAACACCATATATTTT	CASSQVRGGTGVSGNTIYF
-	TRBV28	TRBJ2-5	TRBD2	TGTGCCAGCAGTAGGGAGCGGGAGGTACAAGAGACCCAGTACTTC	CASSREREVQETQYF
-	TRBV5-1	TRBJ2-5	TRBD2	TGCGCCAGCAGCTTGACGGGGGGAAAAGAGACCCAGTACTTC	CASSLTGGKETQYF
-	TRBV6-5	TRBJ2-5	TRBD2	TGTGCCAGCAGATTAGCGGGGGCTAAAGGGGAGACCCAGTACTTC	CASRLAGAKGETQYF
-	TRBV30	TRBJ1-2	TRBD1	TGTGCCATCAACCGGGACAGGGGGTTCTACACCTTC	CAINRDRGFYTF
once	TRBV7-9	TRBJ1-1	TRBD1	TGTGCCAGCAGCTCCGACAGGGGGAGCTTGAACACTGAAGCTTTCTTT	CASSSDRGSLNTEAFF
-	TRBV30	TRBJ1-2	-	TGTGCCGTGGACCAAGGGGGCTACACCTTC	CAVDQGGYTF
-	TRBV6-5	TRBJ1-5	-	TGTGCCAGCAGTTTTTTCAGGGATAGCAATCAGCCCCAGCATTTT	CASSFFRDSNQPQHF
-	TRBV28	TRBJ2-7	TRBD1	TGTGCCAGCAGGGGGACAGACAGGCTCTACGAGCAGTACTTC	CASRGTDRLYEQYF
-	TRBV6-5	TRBJ1-2	-	TGTGCCAGCAGTTACGTACAGGGATCTGGCTACACCTTC	CASSYVQGSGYTF
-	TRBV18	TRBJ2-3	-	TGTGCCAGCTCACCTAGCACAGATACGCAGTATTTT	CASSPSTDTQYF
-	TRBV21-1	TRBJ2-2	-	TGTGCCAGCAGCAAACAAGGAGGGGGAGGGAACACCGGGGAGCTGTTTTTT	CASSKQGGGGNTGELFF
once	TRBV9	TRBJ2-4	TRBD2	TGTGCCAGCAGCGTAGGACTAGCGGACATTCAGTACTTC	CASSVGLADIQYF
-	TRBV4-1	TRBJ1-1	TRBD1	TGCGCCAGCAGCCACCAGGGGGGAAGGACTGAAGCTTTCTTT	CASSHQGGRTEAFF
-	TRBV28	TRBJ2-1	TRBD2	TGTGCCAGCAGGGATAGAGCGGGGACGTACAATGAGCAGTTCTTC	CASRDRAGTYNEQFF
-	TRBV18	TRBJ1-2	-	TGTGCCAGCTCGGGGGGCTCGTCAGTGGACTACACCTTC	CASSGGSSVDYTF
-	TRBV7-9	TRBJ1-2	-	TGTGCCAGCAGCTTAGTGGGGGGCCGGAACTATGGCTACACCTTC	CASSLVGGRNYGYTF
-	TRBV10-3	TRBJ2-6	-	TGTGCCACGGGGGTACGACAGGGCTCCTCTGGGGCCAACGTCCTGACTTTC	CATGVRQGSSGANVLTF
-	TRBV9	TRBJ1-6	-	TGTGCCAGCAGCACGAACAGGGAGTCACCCCTCCACTTT	CASSTNRESPLHF
few	TRBV27	TRBJ2-7	TRBD1	TGTGCCAGCAGCCGATCCATGACAGGGAGCTCCTACGAGCAGTACTTC	CASSRSMTGSSYEQYF
-	TRBV2	TRBJ1-1	-	TGTGCCAGCATCTCTCTGGGGGGGCGGGTGTGGGCTTTCTTT	CASISLGGRVWAFF
-	TRBV18	TRBJ2-5	-	TGTGCCAGCTCACCCCCGGAAGGGGGAGAGACCCAGTACTTC	CASSPPEGGETQYF
-	TRBV7-6	TRBJ2-1	-	TGTGCCAGCAGCCGCCCGGGGGCCGAGCAGTTCTTC	CASSRPGAEQFF
once	TRBV6-2/TRBV6-3	TRBJ2-2	TRBD2	TGTGCCAGCAGTTACCCAAGCGGGGGGCTTTATTCCGGGGAGCTGTTTTTT	CASSYPSGGLYSGELFF
few	TRBV2	TRBJ2-2	TRBD1	TGTGCCAGCAGGGGAACAGGGGCGAGCACCGGGGAGCTGTTTTTT	CASRGTGASTGELFF
few	TRBV18	TRBJ1-1	-	TGTGCCAGCTCACCCCTAGGACAGCTGAACACTGAAGCTTTCTTT	CASSPLGQLNTEAFF
-	TRBV4-1	TRBJ1-4	-	TGCGCCAGCCGACAGCAGGGGTCAACTAATGAAAAACTGTTTTTT	CASRQQGSTNEKLFF
-	TRBV7-9	TRBJ2-1	TRBD1	TGTGCCAGCAGTTCCGGGACAGGGGTTTACAATGAGCAGTTCTTC	CASSSGTGVYNEQFF
-	TRBV21-1	TRBJ1-2	-	TGTGCCAGCAGGGATGCACGAAACCCTAACTATGGCTACACCTTC	CASRDARNPNYGYTF
-	TRBV19	TRBJ2-3	-	TGTGCCACCTCGTTTCGTGGCACAGATACGCAGTATTTT	CATSFRGTDTQYF
-	TRBV5-5	TRBJ2-5	TRBD1	TGTGCCAGCAGCCCCCAGGGACAGGGGGCAGAGACCCAGTACTTC	CASSPQGQGAETQYF
-	TRBV9	TRBJ1-4	-	TGTGCCAGCAGCGTTAAAGCCACAGGGCGCGAAAAACTGTTTTTT	CASSVKATGREKLFF
-	TRBV3-1/TRBV3-2	TRBJ1-2	-	TGTGCCAGCAGCCCCCAGGGGAACTATGGCTACACCTTC	CASSPQGNYGYTF
-	TRBV2	TRBJ1-2	TRBD1	TGTGCCAGCACCCTAACAGGGGGTGGGGGTGGCGGCTACACCTTC	CASTLTGGGGGGYTF
-	TRBV9	TRBJ2-5	-	TGTGCCAGCAGCCTCGAAGGTACGGCGGCGGGGGAGACCCAGTACTTC	CASSLEGTAAGETQYF
-	TRBV19	TRBJ1-1	-	TGTGCCAGTAGTACCCGGACGGGTGAAGCTTTCTTT	CASSTRTGEAFF
-	TRBV29-1	TRBJ1-2	-	TGCAGCGTTGACGAGACAGGCTTCTATGGCTACACCTTC	CSVDETGFYGYTF
-	TRBV7-2	TRBJ1-2	-	TGTGCCAGTCCGGACACCTATGGCTACACCTTC	CASPDTYGYTF
few	TRBV14	TRBJ2-7	-	TGTGCCAGCAGCCAAGATGCAGGCGGTCATCGGGTATACGAGCAGTACTTC	CASSQDAGGHRVYEQYF
once	TRBV10-3	TRBJ1-2	-	TGTGCCATCAAGGGGTCGATTTATGGCTACACCTTC	CAIKGSIYGYTF
-	TRBV10-3	TRBJ1-1	-	TGTGCCATCATGGCGGACCCAACCTCTGAAGCTTTCTTT	CAIMADPTSEAFF
-	TRBV27	TRBJ2-5	-	TGTGCCAGCAGTAGGGACCCCCGTCGTGCCCAGTACTTC	CASSRDPRRAQYF
-	TRBV5-1	TRBJ2-1	TRBD2	TGCGCCAGCAGCTTGCGGGCGGCTAGCGGGGTCAATGAGCAGTTCTTC	CASSLRAASGVNEQFF
-	TRBV6-2/TRBV6-3	TRBJ2-7	-	TGTGCCAGCAGTTACCCCCGGACAGCCAACTCCTACGAGCAGTACTTC	CASSYPRTANSYEQYF
-	TRBV27	TRBJ1-2	TRBD1	TGTGCCAGCGCCAACAGGGGTGGAAGTGGCTACACCTTC	CASANRGGSGYTF
-	TRBV5-4	TRBJ2-7	TRBD1	TGTGCCAGCAGCCAACCCGGGACAGGGAAGGTAAACGAGCAGTACTTC	CASSQPGTGKVNEQYF
-	TRBV5-4	TRBJ2-1	TRBD2	TGTGCCAGCAGCTCTAAAACGGGGGGCTCCTACAATGAGCAGTTCTTC	CASSSKTGGSYNEQFF
-	TRBV10-3	TRBJ1-2	TRBD1	TGTGCCATCGGGGCAGGGGGTCGGTATGGCTACACCTTC	CAIGAGGRYGYTF